This entry lists 19 T cell receptor beta chains sequenced from one sample in a study of cytomegalovirus exposure and HLA in healthy donors. PCR used 60 Vbeta primers and 13 Jbeta primers. Data came from immunoSEQ multiplex PCR; TCRdb stores just in-frame clones and leaves some out. The sample lists more than 100,000 clones; approximately 79% were seen once. The specimen sequenced was PBMCs. These receptors all stem from a male donor in good health and CMV-seronegative.

In this sample, this clone turned up once. The chain recombines TRBV30 with TRBJ2-1; TRBD2 matches at 7 bases. The CDR3 contains 12 residues. Germline-derived CDR1 and CDR2 are GTSNPN and SVGIG (reference sequence). DNA for the CDR3: TGTGTCGGAGGGAGGGAGGTCGGGGAGCAGTTCTTC. It yields the protein CVGGREVGEQFF.

The V call is TRBV5-4, the J call TRBJ1-2, with D unresolved. The germline V and J ends were trimmed by 0 bases and 4 bases, with 10 bases remaining between them. The germline CDR1 and CDR2 sequences are SGHNT and YYREEE (reference sequence). The CDR3 is 14 amino acids. The CDR3 loop is CASSLGEARYGYTF. CDR3 sequence (DNA): TGTGCCAGCAGCTTGGGGGAGGCCCGCTATGGCTACACCTTC.

The CDR3 here is CASSFQPPGQGNTEAFF. In nucleotides, the CDR3 is TGTGCCAGCAGCTTCCAACCACCGGGACAGGGGAACACTGAAGCTTTCTTT. V and J are TRBV7-3 and TRBJ1-1; 9 nucleotides match TRBD1. The germline V gene encodes CDR1 SGHTA and CDR2 FQGTGA. The length of the CDR3 is 17 residues. Trimming removed 3 bases from V and 1 base from J; junction bases left unmatched: 9.

The chain couples TRBV4-3 to TRBJ2-1, with 9 bases lining up with TRBD2. Germline V gives CDR1 LGHNA, CDR2 YSLEER. This CDR3 is 18 amino acids long. Trimming at V came to 4 bases and at J to 5 bases, leaving 15 bases not matched to a gene. This CDR3 reads CASSRAGGPLDRDNEQFF. The CDR3 DNA follows: TGCGCCAGCAGCCGGGCGGGGGGGCCCCTAGACAGGGACAATGAGCAGTTCTTC.

V gene TRBV2 combines with J gene TRBJ2-2; 7 nucleotides align to TRBD1. Per the germline V gene, CDR1 is SNHLY and CDR2 is FYNNEI. Trimming removed 9 bases from V and 1 base from J; junction bases left unmatched: 5. There are 14 residues in the CDR3. CDR3 sequence reads: CARRGRLNTGELFF. The DNA for the CDR3 is TGTGCCAGAAGGGGGCGGTTGAACACCGGGGAGCTGTTTTTT.

The chain has TRBV27 and TRBJ2-3, with TRBD2 identical over 9 bases. Germline values: CDR1 MNHEY, CDR2 SMNVEV (reference sequence). The CDR3 extends over 14 amino acids. Unmatched junction bases numbered 7, after V lost 7 bases and J lost 5 bases. CDR3 nucleotide sequence: TGTGCCAGCACGGGCGGGGGGGCCTTAGATACGCAGTATTTT. Amino acids: CASTGGGALDTQYF.

The chain employs TRBV7-8 and TRBJ1-1; 7 nucleotides line up with TRBD1. Germline lookup yields CDR1 SGHVS and CDR2 FQNEAQ. The CDR3 is 15 amino acids. V lost 0 bases, J lost 0 bases, and 1 base stayed unmatched. CDR3 DNA: TGTGCCAGCAGCTTAGCCGGGACAGTGAACACTGAAGCTTTCTTT. Encoded protein: CASSLAGTVNTEAFF.

V is TRBV7-9 and J is TRBJ2-2; D may be TRBD2 (6 bases). Germline V gene data show CDR1 as SEHNR and CDR2 as FQNEAQ (reference sequence). Deletions cut 8 bases from V and 4 bases from J, with 14 bases between. This CDR3 has 14 residues. CDR3: CASPVGGGTGELFF. In DNA, the CDR3 is TGTGCCAGCCCAGTGGGGGGTGGCACCGGGGAGCTGTTTTTT.

This clone was seen only once. V is TRBV2 and J is TRBJ1-2; no clear D gene. Between the trimmed V and J ends, which lost 1 base and 8 bases, there was a span of 11 bases. Germline CDR1 SNHLY, CDR2 FYNNEI. This CDR3 contains 13 residues. The CDR3 nucleotides read TGTGCCAGCAGTGAAGAGCCTACTATGGGCTACACCTTC. Translating gives CASSEEPTMGYTF.

The gene calls are TRBV7-2 and TRBJ1-3, with unresolved D. Trimming stripped 1 base from V and 0 bases from J, with 10 bases between. This CDR3 spans 16 amino acids. Per the germline V gene, CDR1 is SGHTA and CDR2 is FQGNSA. CDR3 sequence reads: CASSLVAASSGNTIYF. CDR3 sequence (DNA): TGTGCCAGCAGCTTAGTGGCAGCTAGCTCTGGAAACACCATATATTTT.

The chain combines TRBV30 with TRBJ2-1; possibly TRBD2 for D (5 bases). The CDR3 is 11 residues long. Germline lookup yields CDR1 GTSNPN and CDR2 SVGIG (reference sequence). Trimming cost V 2 bases and J 9 bases, with 8 bases left between them. In nucleotides, the CDR3 is TGTGCCTGGAGTAGCGGAGGTGAGCAGTTCTTC. Encoded protein: CAWSSGGEQFF.

This chain uses TRBV30 with TRBJ2-3; D is perhaps TRBD1 (5 bases). This CDR3 is 15 amino acids long. The V end lost 0 bases, the J end lost 5 bases, and 15 bases lay between the germline ends. From germline, CDR1 is GTSNPN and CDR2 SVGIG (reference sequence). The CDR3 is CAWSVLGGAGDTQYF. The CDR3, as DNA: TGTGCCTGGAGTGTATTAGGTGGGGCTGGAGATACGCAGTATTTT. The variable domain in full, with the rest retrieved from reference TRBV30 and TRBJ2-3, is SQTIHQWPATLVQPVGSPLSLECTVEGTSNPNLYWYRQAAGRGLQLLFYSVGIGQISSEVPQNLSASRPQDRQFILSSKKLLLSDSGFYLCAWSVLGGAGDTQYFGPGTRLTVL.

The rearrangement uses TRBV11-2 and TRBJ1-1; D might be TRBD1 (5 bases). This CDR3 comprises 14 residues. Trimming removed 5 bases from V and 0 bases from J, with 10 bases in between. CDR1 SGHAT and CDR2 FQNNGV come from the germline V gene. The CDR3 here is CASSHRQLNTEAFF. CDR3 sequence (DNA): TGTGCCAGCAGCCATCGACAGTTGAACACTGAAGCTTTCTTT.

The V gene is TRBV14, the J gene TRBJ2-3; D is possibly TRBD2 (6 bases). V was trimmed by 4 bases and J by 4 bases, leaving 21 bases between them. The germline gives CDR1 SGHDN, CDR2 FVKESK. CDR3 size: 17 residues. In DNA, the CDR3 is TGTGCCAGCAGCCTTGCCCGGGGGAAGGTTCCCCCAGATACGCAGTATTTT. Protein: CASSLARGKVPPDTQYF.

The rearrangement uses TRBV12-5 and TRBJ2-7, with TRBD1 as a possible D gene (6 bases). Per germline, CDR1 LGHNT and CDR2 FRNRAP. This CDR3 is 14 amino acids long. Trimming removed 6 bases at V and 4 bases at J, with 16 bases between. The CDR3 reads CASGPQTDRYEQYF. Here the CDR3 DNA reads TGTGCTAGTGGCCCTCAGACGGACAGATACGAGCAGTACTTC. The full variable domain, its missing parts supplied by reference TRBV12-5 and TRBJ2-7, is DARVTQTPRHKVTEMGQEVTMRCQPILGHNTVFWYRQTMMQGLELLAYFRNRAPLDDSGMPKDRFSAEMPDATLATLKIQPSEPRDSAVYFCASGPQTDRYEQYFGPGTRLTVT.

The V gene is TRBV2, the J gene TRBJ1-2, with D tentatively TRBD1 (5 bases). Trimming shortened V by 6 bases and J by 1 base, and 12 bases separated the two germline ends. The germline gives CDR1 SNHLY, CDR2 FYNNEI. This CDR3 has 14 residues. CDR3 sequence (DNA): TGTGCCAGCAGCATTGACAGATTTAACTATGGCTACACCTTC. Residues: CASSIDRFNYGYTF.

In this sample, this clone turned up once. This rearrangement joins TRBV6-5 to TRBJ1-1; D gene unclear. Germline CDR1 and CDR2: MNHEY and SVGAGI. V was pared by 2 bases and J by 1 base, with 8 bases between. The CDR3 runs 14 residues. CDR3 residues: CASSYTEGNTEAFF. The CDR3 nucleotides are TGTGCCAGCAGTTACACCGAGGGGAACACTGAAGCTTTCTTT.

This clone was observed a handful of times. The rearrangement links TRBV6-5 to TRBJ1-1, with 12 nucleotides matching TRBD1. The CDR3 is 15 residues long. Germline values: CDR1 MNHEY, CDR2 SVGAGI. With 5 bases clipped from V and 9 bases from J, the junction kept 10 bases outside the gene matches. This CDR3 reads CASSPLPRDRGQAFF. The CDR3 DNA is TGTGCCAGCAGTCCCCTCCCACGGGACAGGGGGCAAGCTTTCTTT.

The V gene is TRBV7-9, the J gene TRBJ1-4, with unresolved D. There are 12 residues in the CDR3. Germline V CDR1 and CDR2: SEHNR, FQNEAQ (reference sequence). The germline V and J ends were trimmed by 3 bases and 7 bases, with 6 bases remaining between them. This CDR3 reads CASSLRAEKLFF. For the CDR3, the DNA is TGTGCCAGCAGCTTGCGGGCTGAAAAACTGTTTTTT.